The T cell receptor beta chain under discussion was sequenced for a study of metastatic and nonmetastatic thyroid tumors. Trimming shortened V by 6 bases and J by 10 bases, and 25 bases separated the two germline ends. CDR1 is DFQATT, CDR2 SNEGSKA, per germline (reference sequence). The CDR3 spans 15 residues. From the PCR reads, TCRdb re-called clones with MiXCR. The sample holds 15,000 to 20,000 clones, about 23% seen once. Each patient came to thyroid surgery without any prior treatment (of any kind). The sample consisted of adjacent normal tissue. The rearrangement uses TRBV20-1 and TRBJ2-1; tentative D call: TRBD2 (6 bases). This TCR came from a female donor with papillary thyroid cancer or a benign thyroid nodule (not recorded which). Some clones in this sample may be carry-over from other donors' samples. As DNA, the CDR3 is TGCAGTGCGATCAAAGGCGGGACCCCATCCTACGAGCAGTTCTTC. This sequence encodes CSAIKGGTPSYEQFF.